This TCR beta chain was documented in a study of cytomegalovirus exposure and HLA in healthy donors. Study background: Around 78 million unique TCRs, all from HLA-typed donors, were included in an early release of the data. Whole-study findings and limits: In vitro experiments confirmed that three CMV-associated chains were specific for CMV antigens. Researchers counted some 150 TCR beta chains as cytomegalovirus-associated. In a later analysis, the majority of CMV-associated beta chains seemingly showed HLA restriction.

Germline V gene lookup returns CDR1 GTSNPN and CDR2 SVGIG (reference sequence). Losses at the gene ends were 3 bases for V and 4 bases for J; bases not matched to a gene: 11. The CDR3 has 17 amino acids. Points on this clone: Antigen specificity is unknown.

60 Vbeta and 13 Jbeta primers were used in PCR. Generated by immunoSEQ multiplex PCR, the TCRdb table keeps only in-frame clones and is missing some. The sample carries about 92,000 clones, about 84% recorded once. The specimen was PBMCs. The clonotype originates from a girl aged 2-10 years in good health and CMV-seropositive. The chain is built from TRBV30 and TRBJ2-1, with 11 bases that match TRBD2. The CDR3 DNA follows: TGTGCCTGGAGCTCTACTCTAGCGGGAGGCATATACAATGAGCAGTTCTTC. It specifies CAWSSTLAGGIYNEQFF.